This is a list of T cell receptor beta chains from one sample in a study of blood T cell repertoires in COVID-19. TCRdb keeps only in-frame clones here, not all; method: immunoSEQ multiplex PCR. The table lists 140,000 to 150,000 clones, about 87% of them singletons. Sequencing was carried out using peripheral blood. The receptors were sampled from a man aged 55 to 70 with active or convalescent COVID-19. The CDR3 runs from the conserved cysteine through the conserved F or W. A D gene is named only where the DNA matches it firmly. Size is stated for part of the rows, as once, few or many counts, or as a class when the clone is expanded.

v_gene: TRBV18
j_gene: TRBJ1-4
abundance: NA
d_gene: NA
CDR3aa: CASSPTGPSTNEKLFF
CDR3nt: TGTGCCAGCTCACCTACAGGGCCCTCAACTAATGAAAAACTGTTTTTT

v_gene: TRBV28
j_gene: TRBJ2-7
abundance: NA
d_gene: NA
CDR3aa: CASRPSEQGYEQYF
CDR3nt: TGTGCCAGCAGGCCCTCCGAACAGGGCTACGAGCAGTACTTC

v_gene: TRBV3-1/TRBV3-2
j_gene: TRBJ1-2
abundance: NA
d_gene: TRBD1
CDR3aa: CASSQSMSAAGQNYGYTF
CDR3nt: TGTGCCAGCAGCCAATCGATGTCGGCCGCGGGACAGAACTATGGCTACACCTTC

v_gene: TRBV14
j_gene: TRBJ2-3
abundance: NA
d_gene: TRBD2
CDR3aa: CASSQPGLAFTDTQYF
CDR3nt: TGTGCCAGCAGCCAACCGGGACTAGCATTTACAGATACGCAGTATTTT

v_gene: TRBV28
j_gene: TRBJ2-5
abundance: NA
d_gene: NA
CDR3aa: CASSLQGETQYF
CDR3nt: TGTGCCAGCAGTTTACAGGGAGAGACCCAGTACTTC

v_gene: TRBV19
j_gene: TRBJ1-5
abundance: NA
d_gene: NA
CDR3aa: CASSRRGQPQHF
CDR3nt: TGTGCCAGTAGTCGCAGGGGTCAGCCCCAGCATTTT

v_gene: TRBV19
j_gene: TRBJ1-5
abundance: NA
d_gene: TRBD1
CDR3aa: CASSLPGQGSQPQHF
CDR3nt: TGTGCCAGTAGCCTACCGGGACAGGGGAGTCAGCCCCAGCATTTT

v_gene: TRBV5-6
j_gene: TRBJ1-2
abundance: NA
d_gene: NA
CDR3aa: CASSLASNYGYTF
CDR3nt: TGTGCCAGCAGCTTGGCCAGTAACTATGGCTACACCTTC

v_gene: TRBV11-2
j_gene: TRBJ1-2
abundance: NA
d_gene: TRBD1
CDR3aa: CASSLRRGDRGNYGYTF
CDR3nt: TGTGCCAGCAGCTTAAGGAGGGGAGACAGGGGAAACTATGGCTACACCTTC

v_gene: TRBV4-1
j_gene: TRBJ1-5
abundance: NA
d_gene: TRBD1
CDR3aa: CASSQDTRDRSNQPQHF
CDR3nt: TGCGCCAGCAGCCAAGATACAAGGGACAGAAGCAATCAGCCCCAGCATTTT

v_gene: TRBV4-3
j_gene: TRBJ2-7
abundance: NA
d_gene: NA
CDR3aa: CASSQGTGGSYEQYF
CDR3nt: TGCGCCAGCAGCCAAGGTACCGGGGGCTCCTACGAGCAGTACTTC

v_gene: TRBV10-3
j_gene: TRBJ2-2
abundance: NA
d_gene: TRBD2
CDR3aa: CAISETSGRQANTGELFF
CDR3nt: TGTGCCATCAGTGAAACTAGCGGGAGGCAAGCGAACACCGGGGAGCTGTTTTTT

v_gene: TRBV9
j_gene: TRBJ2-5
abundance: NA
d_gene: TRBD2
CDR3aa: CASSVGASGSLETQYF
CDR3nt: TGTGCCAGCAGCGTAGGGGCTAGCGGGAGTTTAGAGACCCAGTACTTC

v_gene: TRBV5-1
j_gene: TRBJ2-2
abundance: NA
d_gene: NA
CDR3aa: CASSNHGQLTGELFF
CDR3nt: TGCGCCAGCAGCAACCACGGACAGCTCACCGGGGAGCTGTTTTTT

v_gene: TRBV7-2
j_gene: TRBJ1-2
abundance: NA
d_gene: NA
CDR3aa: CASSLTGVTNYGYTF
CDR3nt: TGTGCCAGCAGCTTAACAGGCGTGACTAACTATGGCTACACCTTC

v_gene: TRBV6-6
j_gene: TRBJ1-1
abundance: NA
d_gene: TRBD1
CDR3aa: CASSTRQGTTEAFF
CDR3nt: TGTGCCAGCAGTACTCGACAGGGGACAACTGAAGCTTTCTTT

v_gene: TRBV3-1/TRBV3-2
j_gene: TRBJ2-3
abundance: NA
d_gene: TRBD2
CDR3aa: CASSQDPGGENPPHTDTQYF
CDR3nt: TGTGCCAGCAGCCAAGATCCCGGGGGGGAGAATCCCCCTCACACAGATACGCAGTATTTT

v_gene: TRBV19
j_gene: TRBJ2-1
abundance: NA
d_gene: TRBD2
CDR3aa: CASSRASGGNNEQFF
CDR3nt: TGTGCCAGTAGTAGGGCTAGCGGGGGAAACAATGAGCAGTTCTTC

v_gene: TRBV4-2
j_gene: TRBJ1-1
abundance: NA
d_gene: NA
CDR3aa: CASSQDQIGVAEAFF
CDR3nt: TGTGCCAGCAGCCAAGATCAAATAGGGGTGGCTGAAGCTTTCTTT

v_gene: TRBV9
j_gene: TRBJ2-7
abundance: few
d_gene: TRBD1
CDR3aa: CASSLTGGPFGQYF
CDR3nt: TGTGCCAGCAGTTTAACAGGGGGCCCCTTCGGGCAGTACTTC

v_gene: TRBV7-3
j_gene: TRBJ2-1
abundance: NA
d_gene: NA
CDR3aa: CASSPGLAKSSYNEQFF
CDR3nt: TGTGCCAGCAGCCCTGGACTGGCAAAGAGCTCCTACAATGAGCAGTTCTTC

v_gene: TRBV6-2/TRBV6-3
j_gene: TRBJ2-7
abundance: NA
d_gene: TRBD2
CDR3aa: CASSFILAGPLYEQYF
CDR3nt: TGTGCCAGCAGTTTTATACTAGCGGGTCCACTCTACGAGCAGTACTTC

v_gene: TRBV9
j_gene: TRBJ1-5
abundance: NA
d_gene: NA
CDR3aa: CASSPRGDSNQPQHF
CDR3nt: TGTGCCAGCAGCCCCCGCGGTGATAGCAATCAGCCCCAGCATTTT

v_gene: TRBV3-1/TRBV3-2
j_gene: TRBJ1-5
abundance: once
d_gene: TRBD1
CDR3aa: CASSLGQLPDQPQHF
CDR3nt: TGTGCCAGCAGCCTGGGACAGCTCCCTGATCAGCCCCAGCATTTT

v_gene: TRBV3-1/TRBV3-2
j_gene: TRBJ1-2
abundance: NA
d_gene: NA
CDR3aa: CASSPRGGGYTF
CDR3nt: TGTGCCAGCAGCCCAAGGGGAGGGGGCTACACCTTC

v_gene: TRBV4-2
j_gene: TRBJ1-2
abundance: once
d_gene: NA
CDR3aa: CASSQGGDNYGYTF
CDR3nt: TGTGCCAGCAGCCAAGGCGGAGATAACTATGGCTACACCTTC

v_gene: TRBV7-2
j_gene: TRBJ2-2
abundance: NA
d_gene: TRBD1
CDR3aa: CASSPSGTVNTGELFF
CDR3nt: TGTGCCAGCAGCCCCTCCGGGACAGTTAACACCGGGGAGCTGTTTTTT

v_gene: TRBV28
j_gene: TRBJ2-3
abundance: NA
d_gene: NA
CDR3aa: CASSLGSEGADTQYF
CDR3nt: TGTGCCAGCAGTTTAGGAAGCGAAGGGGCAGATACGCAGTATTTT

v_gene: TRBV5-4
j_gene: TRBJ2-7
abundance: NA
d_gene: NA
CDR3aa: CASSLDWGRGEQYF
CDR3nt: TGTGCCAGCAGCTTGGATTGGGGAAGGGGCGAGCAGTACTTC

v_gene: TRBV7-7
j_gene: TRBJ2-7
abundance: NA
d_gene: NA
CDR3aa: CASRTNGESSYEQYF
CDR3nt: TGTGCTAGCAGGACGAACGGAGAAAGCTCCTACGAGCAGTACTTC

v_gene: TRBV2
j_gene: TRBJ1-1
abundance: NA
d_gene: NA
CDR3aa: CASSEAQGKGTEAFF
CDR3nt: TGTGCCAGCAGTGAAGCCCAGGGTAAAGGCACTGAAGCTTTCTTT

v_gene: TRBV24-1
j_gene: TRBJ2-3
abundance: NA
d_gene: TRBD2
CDR3aa: CATSRVPSGRGSTDTQYF
CDR3nt: TGTGCCACCAGTAGGGTTCCTAGCGGGAGGGGGAGCACAGATACGCAGTATTTT

v_gene: TRBV15
j_gene: TRBJ1-6
abundance: NA
d_gene: TRBD1
CDR3aa: CATSREGDRPNSPLHF
CDR3nt: TGTGCCACCAGCAGAGAAGGGGACAGGCCTAATTCACCCCTCCACTTT

v_gene: TRBV2
j_gene: TRBJ1-6
abundance: NA
d_gene: TRBD1
CDR3aa: CASSAGQLYNSPLHF
CDR3nt: TGTGCCAGCAGTGCGGGACAGCTCTATAATTCACCCCTCCACTTT

v_gene: TRBV25-1
j_gene: TRBJ2-2
abundance: NA
d_gene: TRBD1
CDR3aa: CASSATGSGELFF
CDR3nt: TGTGCCAGCAGTGCGACAGGGTCCGGGGAGCTGTTTTTT

v_gene: TRBV27
j_gene: TRBJ1-4
abundance: NA
d_gene: TRBD1
CDR3aa: CASRPPGQGNEKLFF
CDR3nt: TGTGCCAGCAGACCCCCCGGACAGGGGAATGAAAAACTGTTTTTT

v_gene: TRBV18
j_gene: TRBJ2-1
abundance: NA
d_gene: TRBD2
CDR3aa: CASSPPGLAGFNEQFF
CDR3nt: TGTGCCAGCTCACCACCGGGACTAGCGGGATTCAATGAGCAGTTCTTC

v_gene: TRBV29-1
j_gene: TRBJ2-3
abundance: NA
d_gene: TRBD1
CDR3aa: CSVSGGRTDTQYF
CDR3nt: TGCAGCGTTTCAGGGGGACGCACAGATACGCAGTATTTT

v_gene: TRBV7-2
j_gene: TRBJ2-2
abundance: NA
d_gene: TRBD1
CDR3aa: CASSLRLTGAGELFF
CDR3nt: TGTGCCAGCAGCCTACGCTTGACAGGGGCCGGGGAGCTGTTTTTT

v_gene: TRBV10-2
j_gene: TRBJ2-7
abundance: NA
d_gene: TRBD2
CDR3aa: CASSSQGLAGGIRSEQYF
CDR3nt: TGCGCCAGCAGTTCCCAAGGACTAGCGGGAGGAATTCGGTCCGAGCAGTACTTC

v_gene: TRBV9
j_gene: TRBJ2-7
abundance: NA
d_gene: NA
CDR3aa: CASSVGRSPYEQYF
CDR3nt: TGTGCCAGCAGTGTAGGCAGGTCTCCCTACGAGCAGTACTTC

v_gene: TRBV28
j_gene: TRBJ1-5
abundance: NA
d_gene: NA
CDR3aa: CASRRGGGRNQPQHF
CDR3nt: TGTGCCAGCAGAAGGGGCGGAGGGCGCAATCAGCCCCAGCATTTT

v_gene: TRBV30
j_gene: TRBJ2-7
abundance: NA
d_gene: NA
CDR3aa: CAYRQPSSYEQYF
CDR3nt: TGTGCCTATAGACAGCCCTCCTCCTACGAGCAGTACTTC

v_gene: TRBV18
j_gene: TRBJ1-1
abundance: once
d_gene: NA
CDR3aa: CASSPPPGNTEAFF
CDR3nt: TGTGCCAGCTCACCACCACCAGGGAACACTGAAGCTTTCTTT